Below are 4 T cell receptor beta chains sequenced from a single sample in a study of cytomegalovirus exposure and HLA in healthy donors. The PCR was carried out with 60 Vbeta primers and 13 Jbeta primers. Here immunoSEQ multiplex PCR was the method, and the copy in TCRdb shows in-frame clones only, minus some. The sample records approximately 190,000 clones, 78% being singletons. Material: PBMCs. These receptors originate from a woman aged 25 to 39 in good health and CMV-seropositive.

This chain uses TRBV9 with TRBJ1-1; no definite D call. This CDR3 spans 14 amino acids. V lost 0 bases and J 3 bases, leaving 9 bases between the germline ends. Germline V lookup: CDR1 SGDLS, CDR2 YYNGEE. CDR3 sequence: CASSVGQFDTEAFF. In nucleotides, the CDR3 is TGTGCCAGCAGCGTAGGGCAGTTCGACACTGAAGCTTTCTTT.

The chain couples TRBV30 to TRBJ1-6, with TRBD1 identical over 8 bases. This CDR3 has 14 residues. CDR1 GTSNPN and CDR2 SVGIG come from the germline V gene (reference sequence). V lost 8 bases and J lost 8; bases outside the gene matches: 11. The CDR3 loop reads CAHNRGSKDSPLHF. In DNA, the CDR3 is TGTGCCCACAACAGGGGGTCTAAGGATTCACCCCTCCACTTT.

This clone was detected only a few times. The chain carries TRBV5-1 and TRBJ2-3; tentative D call: TRBD2 (5 bases). From germline, CDR1 is SGHRS and CDR2 YFSETQ. V lost 1 base and J lost 0, with 15 bases in between. The CDR3 has 17 residues. CDR3 in DNA: TGCGCCAGCAGCTTGACTATCTGGGAGACTAGCACAGATACGCAGTATTTT. It translates to CASSLTIWETSTDTQYF.

The rearrangement uses TRBV27 and TRBJ2-3, with D unclear. CDR1 MNHEY and CDR2 SMNVEV come from the germline V gene (reference sequence). Trimming left V 6 bases short and J 6 bases short, with 7 bases between. The CDR3 sequence is 11 residues long. Here the CDR3 reads CASSLGDTQYF. For the CDR3, the DNA is TGTGCCAGCAGCCTCGGGGATACGCAGTATTTT.